The entry below describes one T cell receptor beta chain. Its specificity is not known. These data are taken from a study of cytotoxic CD8 clonotypes in ibrutinib-treated CLL. Study context: For this cohort, patients were about a dozen relapsed/refractory and around 15 treatment-naive, while 17 were IGHV unmutated.

Looked up from germline, CDR1 is MDHEN and CDR2 is SYDVKM. The germline V and J ends were trimmed by 9 bases and 1 base, with 15 bases remaining between them. The CDR3 spans 15 residues. Clones were read by immunoSEQ multiplex PCR, and TCRdb kept only the in-frame ones, dropping some. The sample shows about 9,000 clones, under 85% of them seen only once. Study-wide findings and caveats: The clonality rise at ibrutinib response reflected private clonotype expansion.

The material sequenced was PBMCs, taken before ibrutinib treatment. This sequence was found in a human donor with chronic lymphocytic leukemia. This chain connects TRBV28 to TRBJ2-2, with D maybe TRBD2 (6 bases). The CDR3 region is CASWAPGENTGELFF. CDR3 sequence (DNA): TGTGCCAGTTGGGCGCCGGGGGAGAACACCGGGGAGCTGTTTTTT.